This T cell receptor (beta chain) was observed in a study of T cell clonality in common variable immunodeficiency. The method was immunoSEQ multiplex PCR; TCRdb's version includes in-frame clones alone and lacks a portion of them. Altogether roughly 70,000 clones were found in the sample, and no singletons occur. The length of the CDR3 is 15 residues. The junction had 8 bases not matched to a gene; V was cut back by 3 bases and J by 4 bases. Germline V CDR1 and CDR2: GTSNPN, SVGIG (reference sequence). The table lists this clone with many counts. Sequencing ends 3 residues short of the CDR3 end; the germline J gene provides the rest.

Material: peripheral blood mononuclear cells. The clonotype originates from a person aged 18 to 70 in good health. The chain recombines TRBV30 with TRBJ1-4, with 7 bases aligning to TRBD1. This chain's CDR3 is CAWSLGGRYNEKLFF. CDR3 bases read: TGTGCCTGGAGCTTAGGGGGCCGATATAATGAAAAA.